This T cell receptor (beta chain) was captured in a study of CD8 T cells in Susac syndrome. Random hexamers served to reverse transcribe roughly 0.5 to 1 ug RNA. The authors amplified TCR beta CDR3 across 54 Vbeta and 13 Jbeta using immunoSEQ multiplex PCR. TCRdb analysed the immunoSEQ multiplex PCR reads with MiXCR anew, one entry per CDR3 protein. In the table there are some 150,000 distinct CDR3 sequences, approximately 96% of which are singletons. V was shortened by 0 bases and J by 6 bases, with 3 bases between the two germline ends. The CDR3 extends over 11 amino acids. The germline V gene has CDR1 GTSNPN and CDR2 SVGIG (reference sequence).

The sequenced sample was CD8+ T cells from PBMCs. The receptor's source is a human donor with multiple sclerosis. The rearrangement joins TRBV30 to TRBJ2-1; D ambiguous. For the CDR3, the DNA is TGTGCCTGGAGTGTGTCCAATGAGCAGTTCTTC. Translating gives CAWSVSNEQFF.